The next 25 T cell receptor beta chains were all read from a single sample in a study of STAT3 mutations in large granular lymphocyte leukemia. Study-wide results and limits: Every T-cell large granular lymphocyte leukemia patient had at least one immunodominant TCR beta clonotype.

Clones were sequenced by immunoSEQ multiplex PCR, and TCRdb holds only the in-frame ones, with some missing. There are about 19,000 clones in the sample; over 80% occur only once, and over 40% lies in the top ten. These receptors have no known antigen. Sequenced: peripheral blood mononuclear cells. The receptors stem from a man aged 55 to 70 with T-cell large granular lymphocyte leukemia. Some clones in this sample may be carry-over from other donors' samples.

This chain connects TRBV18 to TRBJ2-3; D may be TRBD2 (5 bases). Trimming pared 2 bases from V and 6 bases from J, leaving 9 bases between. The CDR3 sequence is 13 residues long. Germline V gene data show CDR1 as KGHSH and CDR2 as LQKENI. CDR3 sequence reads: CASSPDPGDTQYF. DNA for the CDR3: TGTGCCAGCTCACCAGACCCGGGGGATACGCAGTATTTT.

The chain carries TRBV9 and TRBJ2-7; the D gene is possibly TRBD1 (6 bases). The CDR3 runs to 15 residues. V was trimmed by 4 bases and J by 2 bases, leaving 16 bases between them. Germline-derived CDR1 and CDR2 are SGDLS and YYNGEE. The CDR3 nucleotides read TGTGCCAGCAGCTTGACCGGGACACCCACCTACGAGCAGTACTTC. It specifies CASSLTGTPTYEQYF.

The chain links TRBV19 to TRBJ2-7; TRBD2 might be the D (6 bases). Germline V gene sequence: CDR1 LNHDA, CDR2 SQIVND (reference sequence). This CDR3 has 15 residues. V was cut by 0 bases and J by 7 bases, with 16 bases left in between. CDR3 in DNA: TGTGCCAGTAGTATAGATCTATCTGGGGCGGGGGAGCAGTACTTC. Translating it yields CASSIDLSGAGEQYF. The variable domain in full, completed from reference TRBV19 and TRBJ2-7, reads DGGITQSPKYLFRKEGQNVTLSCEQNLNHDAMYWYRQDPGQGLRLIYYSQIVNDFQKGDIAEGYSVSREKKESFPLTVTSAQKNPTAFYLCASSIDLSGAGEQYFGPGTRLTVT.

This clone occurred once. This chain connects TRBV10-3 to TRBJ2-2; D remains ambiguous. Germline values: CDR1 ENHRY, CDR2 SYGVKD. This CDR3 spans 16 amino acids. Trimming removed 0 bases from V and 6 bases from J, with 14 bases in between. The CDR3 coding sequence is TGTGCCATCAGTGAGTCGGCAGTTAGGTCGGCCGGGGAGCTGTTTTTT. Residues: CAISESAVRSAGELFF.

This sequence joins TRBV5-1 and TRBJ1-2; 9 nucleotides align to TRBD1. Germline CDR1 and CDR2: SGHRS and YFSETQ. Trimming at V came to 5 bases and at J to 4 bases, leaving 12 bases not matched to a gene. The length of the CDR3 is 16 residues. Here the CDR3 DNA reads TGCGCCAGCAGTTCGAGTCCCGGGACAGGGAGCTATGGCTACACCTTC. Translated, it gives CASSSSPGTGSYGYTF.

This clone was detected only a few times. The CDR3 DNA is TGCGCCAGCAGCTTGGGCGTGTCCTACGAGCAGTACTTC. Amino acids: CASSLGVSYEQYF. The rearrangement uses TRBV5-1 and TRBJ2-7, with no clear D. This CDR3 comprises 13 residues. Between the trimmed V and J ends, which lost 0 bases and 1 base, there was a span of 5 bases. Germline lookup yields CDR1 SGHRS and CDR2 YFSETQ.

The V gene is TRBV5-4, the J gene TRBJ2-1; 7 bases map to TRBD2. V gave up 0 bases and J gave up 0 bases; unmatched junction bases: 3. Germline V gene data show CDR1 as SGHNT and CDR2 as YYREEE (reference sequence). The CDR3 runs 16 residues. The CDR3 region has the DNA TGTGCCAGCAGCTTGGCCGGGGGGAGCTCCTACAATGAGCAGTTCTTC. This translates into CASSLAGGSSYNEQFF.

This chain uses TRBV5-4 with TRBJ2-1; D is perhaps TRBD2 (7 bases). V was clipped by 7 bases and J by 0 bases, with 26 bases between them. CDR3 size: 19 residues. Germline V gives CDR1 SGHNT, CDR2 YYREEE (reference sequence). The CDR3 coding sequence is TGTGCCAGCTCCCTGGAGGGGGGTCTAGCGGTACGCTCCTACAATGAGCAGTTCTTC. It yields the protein CASSLEGGLAVRSYNEQFF.

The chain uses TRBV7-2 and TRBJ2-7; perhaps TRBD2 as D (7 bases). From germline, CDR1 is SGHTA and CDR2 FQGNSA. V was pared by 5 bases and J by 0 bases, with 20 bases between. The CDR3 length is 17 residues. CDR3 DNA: TGTGCCAGCAGCCATGGGGGGGCGGGTTCGAGCTCCTACGAGCAGTACTTC. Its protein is CASSHGGAGSSSYEQYF.

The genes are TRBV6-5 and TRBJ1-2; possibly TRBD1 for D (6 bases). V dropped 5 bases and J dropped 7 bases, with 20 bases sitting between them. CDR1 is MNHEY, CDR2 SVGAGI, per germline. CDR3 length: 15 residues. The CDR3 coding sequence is TGTGCCAGCAGTCCACCCGGGACATTTTCTTCTGGCTACACCTTC. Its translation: CASSPPGTFSSGYTF.

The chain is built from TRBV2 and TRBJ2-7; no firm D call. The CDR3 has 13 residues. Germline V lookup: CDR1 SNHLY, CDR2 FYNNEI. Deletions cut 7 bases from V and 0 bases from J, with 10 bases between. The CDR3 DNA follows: TGTGCCAGCATGAGGCCAAGCTCCTACGAGCAGTACTTC. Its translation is CASMRPSSYEQYF. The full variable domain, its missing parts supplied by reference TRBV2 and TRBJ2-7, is EPEVTQTPSHQVTQMGQEVILRCVPISNHLYFYWYRQILGQKVEFLVSFYNNEISEKSEIFDDQFSVERPDGSNFTLKIRSTKLEDSAMYFCASMRPSSYEQYFGPGTRLTVT.

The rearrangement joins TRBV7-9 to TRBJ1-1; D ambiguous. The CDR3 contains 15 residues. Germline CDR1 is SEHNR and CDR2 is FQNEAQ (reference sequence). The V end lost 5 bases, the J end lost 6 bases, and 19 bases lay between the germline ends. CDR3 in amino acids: CASSPRLRVGSEAFF. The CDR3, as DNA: TGTGCCAGCAGCCCCCGCCTCCGTGTAGGCTCTGAAGCTTTCTTT.

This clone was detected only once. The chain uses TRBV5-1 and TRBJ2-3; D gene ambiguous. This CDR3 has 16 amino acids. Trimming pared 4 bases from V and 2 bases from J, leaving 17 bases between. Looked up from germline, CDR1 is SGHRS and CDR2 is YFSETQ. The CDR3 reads CASSPGRALSTDTQYF. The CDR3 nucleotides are TGCGCCAGCAGCCCAGGCCGGGCCCTTTCCACAGATACGCAGTATTTT.

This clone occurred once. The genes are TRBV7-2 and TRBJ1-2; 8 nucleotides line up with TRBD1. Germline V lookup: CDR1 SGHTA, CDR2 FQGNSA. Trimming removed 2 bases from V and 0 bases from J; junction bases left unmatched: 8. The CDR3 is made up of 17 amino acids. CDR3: CASSLRRQGPSNYGYTF. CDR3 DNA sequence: TGTGCCAGCAGCTTAAGGAGACAGGGGCCCTCTAACTATGGCTACACCTTC.

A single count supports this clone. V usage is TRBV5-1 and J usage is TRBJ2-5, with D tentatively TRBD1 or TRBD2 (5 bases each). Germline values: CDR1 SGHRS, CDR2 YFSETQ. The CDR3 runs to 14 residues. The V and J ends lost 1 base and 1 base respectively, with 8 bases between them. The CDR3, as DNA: TGCGCCAGCAGCTTGAAGGGACCCCAAGAGACCCAGTACTTC. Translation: CASSLKGPQETQYF. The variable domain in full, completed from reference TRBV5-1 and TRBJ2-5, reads KAGVTQTPRYLIKTRGQQVTLSCSPISGHRSVSWYQQTPGQGLQFLFEYFSETQRNKGNFPGRFSGRQFSNSRSEMNVSTLELGDSALYLCASSLKGPQETQYFGPGTRLLVL.

This CDR3 reads CASSEGGAGSSEQYF. The CDR3 nucleotides read TGTGCCAGCAGCGAGGGGGGCGCGGGATCGTCTGAGCAGTACTTC. The chain combines TRBV9 with TRBJ2-7; D possibly matches TRBD1 or TRBD2 (6 bases each). The CDR3 is made up of 15 amino acids. Trimming removed 3 bases at V and 7 bases at J, with 20 bases between. Germline V gene lookup returns CDR1 SGDLS and CDR2 YYNGEE.

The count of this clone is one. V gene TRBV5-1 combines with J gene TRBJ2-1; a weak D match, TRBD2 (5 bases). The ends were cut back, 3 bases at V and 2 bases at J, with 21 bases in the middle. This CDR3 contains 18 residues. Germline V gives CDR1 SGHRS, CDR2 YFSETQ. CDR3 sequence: CASSSRSLRPEAYNEQFF. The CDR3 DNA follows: TGCGCCAGCAGCTCAAGGTCCCTGCGGCCGGAGGCCTACAATGAGCAGTTCTTC. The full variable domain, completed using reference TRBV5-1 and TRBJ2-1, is KAGVTQTPRYLIKTRGQQVTLSCSPISGHRSVSWYQQTPGQGLQFLFEYFSETQRNKGNFPGRFSGRQFSNSRSEMNVSTLELGDSALYLCASSSRSLRPEAYNEQFFGPGTRLTVL.

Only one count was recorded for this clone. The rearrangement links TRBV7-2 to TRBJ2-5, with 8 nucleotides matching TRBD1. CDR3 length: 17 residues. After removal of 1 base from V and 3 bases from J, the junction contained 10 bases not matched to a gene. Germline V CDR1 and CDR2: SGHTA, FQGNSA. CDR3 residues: CASSLGNRQGIKETQYF. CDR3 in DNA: TGTGCCAGCAGCTTAGGAAACCGACAGGGGATAAAAGAGACCCAGTACTTC.

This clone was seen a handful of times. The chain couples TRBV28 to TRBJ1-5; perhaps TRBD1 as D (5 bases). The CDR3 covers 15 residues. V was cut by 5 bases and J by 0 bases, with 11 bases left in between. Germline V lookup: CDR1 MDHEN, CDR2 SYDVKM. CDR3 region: CASSLGAYSNQPQHF. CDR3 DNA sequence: TGTGCCAGCAGTCTAGGGGCTTATAGCAATCAGCCCCAGCATTTT.

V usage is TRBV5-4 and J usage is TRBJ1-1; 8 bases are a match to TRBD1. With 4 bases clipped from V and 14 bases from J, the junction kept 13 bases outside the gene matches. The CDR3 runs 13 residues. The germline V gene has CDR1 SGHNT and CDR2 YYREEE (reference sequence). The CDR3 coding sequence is TGTGCCAGCAGCCCCAACCAGGGGGCCTCAAGGTTCTTT. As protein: CASSPNQGASRFF. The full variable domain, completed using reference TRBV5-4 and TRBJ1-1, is ETGVTQSPTHLIKTRGQQVTLRCSSQSGHNTVSWYQQALGQGPQFIFQYYREEENGRGNFPPRFSGLQFPNYSSELNVNALELDDSALYLCASSPNQGASRFFGQGTRLTVV.

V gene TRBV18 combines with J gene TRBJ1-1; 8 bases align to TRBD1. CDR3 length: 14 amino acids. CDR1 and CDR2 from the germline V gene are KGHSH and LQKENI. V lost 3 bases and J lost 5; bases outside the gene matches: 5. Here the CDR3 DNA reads TGTGCCAGCTCACCCCAGACAGGGGATACTGAAGCTTTCTTT. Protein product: CASSPQTGDTEAFF.

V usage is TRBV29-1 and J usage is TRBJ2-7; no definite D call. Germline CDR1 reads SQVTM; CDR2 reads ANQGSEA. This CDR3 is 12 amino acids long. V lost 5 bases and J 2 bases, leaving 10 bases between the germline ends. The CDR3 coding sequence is TGCAGCGTTAAGACGGGCCCCTACGAGCAGTACTTC. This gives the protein CSVKTGPYEQYF.

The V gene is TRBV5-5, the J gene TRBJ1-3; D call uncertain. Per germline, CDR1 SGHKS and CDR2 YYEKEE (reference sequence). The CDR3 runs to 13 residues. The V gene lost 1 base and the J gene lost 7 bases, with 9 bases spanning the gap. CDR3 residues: CASSLSGENTIYF. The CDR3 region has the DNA TGTGCCAGCAGCTTGAGTGGGGAGAACACCATATATTTT.

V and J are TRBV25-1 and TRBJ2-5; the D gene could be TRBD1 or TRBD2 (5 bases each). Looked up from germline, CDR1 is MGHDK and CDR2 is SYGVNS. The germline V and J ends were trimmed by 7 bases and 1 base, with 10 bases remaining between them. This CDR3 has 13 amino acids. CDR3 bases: TGTGCCAGCACTCGGGGCTCCCAAGAGACCCAGTACTTC. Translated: CASTRGSQETQYF. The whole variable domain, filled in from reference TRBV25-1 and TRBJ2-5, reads EADIYQTPRYLVIGTGKKITLECSQTMGHDKMYWYQQDPGMELHLIHYSYGVNSTEKGDLSSESTVSRIRTEHFPLTLESARPSHTSQYLCASTRGSQETQYFGPGTRLLVL.

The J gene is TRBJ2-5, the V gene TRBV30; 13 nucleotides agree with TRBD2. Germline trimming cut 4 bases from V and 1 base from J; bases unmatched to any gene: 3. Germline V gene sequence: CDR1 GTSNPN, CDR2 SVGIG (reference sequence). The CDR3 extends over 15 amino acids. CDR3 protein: CAWTRLAGGQETQYF. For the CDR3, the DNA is TGTGCCTGGACCCGACTAGCGGGAGGCCAAGAGACCCAGTACTTC.